These T cell receptor beta chains were read from a single sample in a study of blood T cells in healthy people across ages. In TCRdb, the 5' RACE reads were re-called with MiXCR into one record per CDR3 protein. The data hold roughly 790,000 distinct CDR3 sequences, with about 42% observed a single time. Sequencing was done on a sample of blood. The origin of the receptors is a woman in her fifties or sixties in good health. Both conserved end residues are trimmed from each CDR3.

v_call cdr3_aa
TRBV6-1 AERGRDNEQF
TRBV14 ASSQEGWDRVYEQY
TRBV5-1 ASSLAEAQGTQY
TRBV5-1 ASSLALAGGPQETQY
TRBV6-6 ASSSSRTGYIQETQY
TRBV4-3 ASSPTGAAGYT
TRBV10-1 ASSEKGIREDTQY
TRBV12-3/TRBV12-4 ASSFGGQASGEQY
TRBV20-1 SARGMTTIDSPLH
TRBV4-2 ASSQGAGDTYEQY
TRBV20-1 SATNLAGASTDTQY
TRBV11-1 ASSLSFDGGDRAREQY
TRBV6-4 ASSDGTGLRNQPQH
TRBV3-1 ASSRGGLARNEQF
TRBV6-1 ASSEVWREPEAF
TRBV14 ASSQGGGFYNEQF